The clone carrying this T cell receptor (beta chain) was counted only a few times. No antigen is known for it. This sample was taken from a study of regulatory T cells in long-lasting Graves disease. V lost 3 bases and J lost 5, with 14 bases in between. The CDR3 contains 14 residues. The V gene's germline CDR1 is SGHRS and CDR2 YFSETQ. Broader study findings: Whereas new patients shared about a thousand public clonotypes, persistent patients shared more, at 2,500 to 3,500.

Time point given: newly diagnosed GD, antithyroid drugs for less than 3 months. PBMCs were the source of the RNA used for TCR sequencing. Each patient gave 8.5 to 10 milliliters of EDTA-anticoagulated peripheral blood. The authors built TCR beta libraries using iRepertoire HTBI primers and Arm-PCR of CDR3 regions. MiXCR, run by TCRdb on the multiplex PCR reads, gives a single entry per CDR3 protein. The data show 450,000 to 500,000 distinct CDR3 sequences, 15% to 20% seen once. The same sample was also studied in work on T cells in Graves' hyperthyroidism and ophthalmopathy. In that study: Exclusion criteria comprised uncontrolled infection, other autoimmune disease, pregnancy or lactation.

The source of this sequence is a man aged 40-49 years with Graves disease. Material: peripheral blood mononuclear cells (PBMCs), obtained at new diagnosis, from a patient treated with antithyroid drugs. This sequence joins TRBV5-1 and TRBJ1-1, with D unclear. The DNA for the CDR3 is TGCGCCAGCAGCTCTAACCGGGATCTTACTGAAGCTTTCTTT. Its translation is CASSSNRDLTEAFF.